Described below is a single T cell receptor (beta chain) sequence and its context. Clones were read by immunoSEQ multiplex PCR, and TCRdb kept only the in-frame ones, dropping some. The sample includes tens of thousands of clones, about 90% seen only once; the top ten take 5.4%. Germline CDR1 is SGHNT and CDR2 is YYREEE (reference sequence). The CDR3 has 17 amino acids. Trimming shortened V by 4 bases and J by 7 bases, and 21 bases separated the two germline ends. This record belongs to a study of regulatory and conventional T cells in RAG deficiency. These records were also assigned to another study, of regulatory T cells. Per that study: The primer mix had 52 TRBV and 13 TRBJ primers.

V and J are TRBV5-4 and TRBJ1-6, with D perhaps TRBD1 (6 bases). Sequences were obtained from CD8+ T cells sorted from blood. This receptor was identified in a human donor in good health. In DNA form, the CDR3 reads TGTGCCAGCAGCCCCAGGGGCACAGGGATAGGAAATTCACCCCTCCACTTT. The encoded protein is CASSPRGTGIGNSPLHF.